This entry lists 24 T cell receptor beta chains sequenced from one sample in a study of blood T cells in healthy people across ages. Alongside a J-beta primer mix, a sample-barcoded 5' primer served in a second PCR lasting about 7 to 12 cycles. TCRdb reanalysed the 5' RACE reads using MiXCR and keeps one entry per CDR3 protein. The sample includes some 760,000 distinct CDR3 sequences, just under 25% seen only once; the top ten take 9.4%. Separately, the same data were catalogued under a study of T cells of mothers and their children.

Sample: blood. These receptors were collected from a boy under 18 in good health.

The rearrangement uses TRBV13 and TRBJ2-3; D is perhaps TRBD1 (5 bases). The CDR3 spans 15 residues. The germline gives CDR1 PRHDT, CDR2 FYEKMQ (reference sequence). Trimming removed 6 bases at V and 0 bases at J, with 13 bases between. CDR3 loop: CASSISGASTDTQYF. CDR3 in DNA: TGTGCCAGCAGTATTAGTGGGGCAAGCACAGATACGCAGTATTTT.

This rearrangement joins TRBV12-3 or TRBV12-4 to TRBJ1-5; 8 nucleotides match TRBD1. This CDR3 region has 14 residues. J was trimmed by 1 base and V by 6 bases; bases with no gene match: 2. The CDR3 DNA sequence: TGTGCCAGCAGGAACAGGGGGAGCAATCAGCCCCAGCATTTT. Translation gives CASRNRGSNQPQHF.

The V and J genes are TRBV6-6 and TRBJ2-3; D remains ambiguous. V was cut by 2 bases and J by 1 base, with 7 bases left in between. CDR1 and CDR2 (germline): MNHNY, SVGAGI (reference sequence). This CDR3 region has 14 residues. The CDR3 sequence is CASSYIGGTDTQYF. The DNA for the CDR3 is TGTGCCAGCAGTTACATTGGGGGCACAGATACGCAGTATTTT.

V and J are TRBV7-9 and TRBJ1-4; 7 bases map to TRBD1. The CDR3 length is 14 residues. Germline V gives CDR1 SEHNR, CDR2 FQNEAQ (reference sequence). J was trimmed by 6 bases and V by 8 bases; bases with no gene match: 9. The DNA of the CDR3 is TGTGCCAGCGGTACAGGGGATACTGATGAAAAACTGTTTTTT. Translated: CASGTGDTDEKLFF.

At least ten counts were recorded for this clonotype. The V and J genes are TRBV7-2 and TRBJ2-2; 7 bases match TRBD2. CDR3 size: 15 residues. The germline V gene has CDR1 SGHTA and CDR2 FQGNSA. V was clipped by 1 base and J by 1 base; unmatched bases: 0. The CDR3 protein is CASSLGGGNTGELFF. The DNA of the CDR3 is TGTGCCAGCAGCTTAGGCGGGGGGAACACCGGGGAGCTGTTTTTT.

This clonotype was observed a few times. This rearrangement joins TRBV29-1 to TRBJ2-5; the D gene could be TRBD1 or TRBD2 (5 bases each). The V and J ends lost 6 bases and 8 bases respectively, with 19 bases between them. Germline CDR1 is SQVTM and CDR2 is ANQGSEA. This CDR3 comprises 13 residues. The CDR3 nucleotides are TGCAGCGTCGGCCGGGACCGGCTGGAAACCCAGTACTTC. Translating it yields CSVGRDRLETQYF. The full variable domain, with the rest looked up from reference TRBV29-1 and TRBJ2-5, is SAVISQKPSRDICQRGTSLTIQCQVDSQVTMMFWYRQQPGQSLTLIATANQGSEATYESGFVIDKFPISRPNLTFSTLTVSNMSPEDSSIYLCSVGRDRLETQYFGPGTRLLVL.

This chain joins TRBV29-1 and TRBJ2-7; tentative D call: TRBD1 (6 bases). The CDR3 runs 12 residues. Germline lookup yields CDR1 SQVTM and CDR2 ANQGSEA. Trimming took off 5 bases at V and 5 bases at J, with 13 bases between the two ends. In DNA, the CDR3 is TGCAGCGTTTTTGGGGGCACGGACGAGCAGTACTTC. As protein: CSVFGGTDEQYF.

The J gene is TRBJ1-4, the V gene TRBV29-1; D is perhaps TRBD1 (6 bases). The CDR3 has 12 residues. With 7 bases removed from V and 6 bases from J, the gap between germline ends came to 12 bases. Germline CDR1 and CDR2: SQVTM and ANQGSEA. The CDR3 loop reads CSGGGVDEKLFF. CDR3 nucleotide sequence: TGCAGCGGAGGGGGGGTGGATGAAAAACTGTTTTTT.

The chain joins TRBV7-8 to TRBJ1-4, with D possibly TRBD1 on 6 matching bases. Germline V gene sequence: CDR1 SGHVS, CDR2 FQNEAQ. The V end lost 0 bases, the J end lost 0 bases, and 11 bases lay between the germline ends. This CDR3 has 17 residues. The CDR3: CASSLARTGSTNEKLFF. CDR3 DNA sequence: TGTGCCAGCAGCTTAGCCCGAACAGGGTCAACTAATGAAAAACTGTTTTTT.

The chain joins TRBV6-5 to TRBJ2-1; D perhaps matches TRBD1 (6 bases). The J call may be faulty, since TRBJ2-7 better matches the DNA end. CDR1 is MNHEY, CDR2 SVGAGI, per germline. The CDR3 runs 13 residues. The CDR3 sequence: CASSAGTHYEQYF. The CDR3 region has the DNA TGTGCCAGCAGTGCCGGGACACACTACGAGCAGTACTTC.

This clonotype appeared a few times. V gene TRBV7-9 combines with J gene TRBJ2-7; D unclear. The CDR3 runs to 15 residues. Germline values: CDR1 SEHNR, CDR2 FQNEAQ (reference sequence). Trimming cost V 2 bases and J 2 bases, with 13 bases left between them. CDR3 protein: CASSLILGQTYEQYF. In DNA, the CDR3 is TGTGCCAGCAGCTTAATTCTAGGGCAAACCTACGAGCAGTACTTC.

This clonotype was counted a few times. The genes are TRBV25-1 and TRBJ1-1; no clear D gene. V was shortened by 5 bases and J by 0 bases, with 10 bases between the two germline ends. Per the germline V gene, CDR1 is MGHDK and CDR2 is SYGVNS. CDR3 length: 14 amino acids. The CDR3 sequence is CASSLLNVNTEAFF. The CDR3 DNA sequence: TGTGCCAGCAGTCTCTTAAATGTGAACACTGAAGCTTTCTTT.

The V and J genes are TRBV9 and TRBJ1-5, with D hard to call. The CDR3 totals 15 residues. The V gene lost 3 bases and the J gene lost 0 bases, with 10 bases spanning the gap. Germline V lookup: CDR1 SGDLS, CDR2 YYNGEE. CDR3 sequence reads: CASSDSPNSNQPQHF. For the CDR3, the DNA is TGTGCCAGCAGCGATTCGCCTAATAGCAATCAGCCCCAGCATTTT.

This clonotype appeared a few times. This rearrangement joins TRBV4-3 to TRBJ1-6; D is possibly TRBD1 (6 bases). CDR1 is LGHNA and CDR2 is YSLEER in the germline V gene. V lost 0 bases to trimming and J lost 7 bases, with 10 bases between them. The CDR3 has 15 residues. The CDR3, as DNA: TGCGCCAGCAGCCAAGATCGGCAGGGGAATTCACCCCTCCACTTT. Encoded protein: CASSQDRQGNSPLHF.

This chain joins TRBV15 and TRBJ2-7; 13 bases are shared with TRBD2. CDR1 is LNHNV and CDR2 is YYDKDF in the germline V gene (reference sequence). Germline trimming cut 6 bases from V and 2 bases from J; bases unmatched to any gene: 4. This CDR3 comprises 15 residues. CDR3 sequence (DNA): TGTGCCACCAGGGTTGGGACTAGCGGGACCTACGAGCAGTACTTC. It codes for CATRVGTSGTYEQYF.

The rearrangement links TRBV2 to TRBJ2-5; 11 bases match TRBD2. The better agreement between TRBJ2-1 and the DNA end casts doubt on the J call. CDR3 length: 14 amino acids. CDR1 is SNHLY, CDR2 FYNNEI, per germline. The CDR3 protein is CASSGLAGGDEQFF. In DNA, the CDR3 is TGTGCCAGCAGTGGGCTAGCGGGGGGCGATGAGCAGTTCTTC.

This clonotype appeared a few times. This chain connects TRBV29-1 to TRBJ2-5, with unresolved D. The better agreement between TRBJ2-1 and the DNA end casts doubt on the J call. CDR3 length: 11 amino acids. Germline CDR1 and CDR2: SQVTM and ANQGSEA. The CDR3 reads CSVGHGHEQFF. The CDR3, as DNA: TGCAGCGTTGGCCACGGGCATGAGCAGTTCTTC.

The V call is TRBV14, the J call TRBJ2-5; tentative D call: TRBD1 (5 bases). The germline V gene has CDR1 SGHDN and CDR2 FVKESK. V lost 0 bases and J 9 bases, leaving 11 bases between the germline ends. This CDR3 contains 13 residues. The chain's CDR3 is CASSQDMPGPQYF. Here the CDR3 DNA reads TGTGCCAGCAGCCAAGATATGCCAGGGCCCCAGTACTTC. Combining the CDR3 with reference TRBV14 and TRBJ2-5 gives the whole variable domain EAGVTQFPSHSVIEKGQTVTLRCDPISGHDNLYWYRRVMGKEIKFLLHFVKESKQDESGMPNNRFLAERTGGTYSTLKVQPAELEDSGVYFCASSQDMPGPQYFGPGTRLLVL.

This clonotype appeared a few times. The chain uses TRBV6-2 or TRBV6-3 and TRBJ2-1; 7 bases agree with TRBD1. The end of the DNA is better explained by TRBJ2-7, so the J call may be wrong. This CDR3 has 14 amino acids. Germline V gene sequence: CDR1 MNHEY, CDR2 SVGEGT. The CDR3 here is CASSYGDSPYEQYF. DNA of the CDR3: TGTGCCAGCAGTTACGGGGACAGTCCCTACGAGCAGTACTTC.

The chain has TRBV27 and TRBJ2-3; 8 bases map to TRBD1. V shed 4 bases, J shed 1 base, and the junction held 7 bases outside the gene matches. This CDR3 contains 16 residues. CDR1 and CDR2 (germline): MNHEY, SMNVEV (reference sequence). CDR3: CASSSDRGLGTDTQYF. CDR3 DNA: TGTGCCAGCAGTTCCGACAGGGGTTTGGGCACAGATACGCAGTATTTT.

The chain recombines TRBV7-2 with TRBJ2-5, with 9 nucleotides matching TRBD1. Germline V gene lookup returns CDR1 SGHTA and CDR2 FQGNSA. The J segment lost 5 bases and the V segment lost 5 bases, leaving 9 bases of the junction unmatched. This CDR3 has 15 residues. This CDR3 reads CASSGDRVLGETQYF. The CDR3 nucleotides read TGTGCCAGCAGCGGGGACAGGGTCCTAGGGGAGACCCAGTACTTC. Full variable domain (remainder filled in from reference TRBV7-2 and TRBJ2-5): GAGVSQSPSNKVTEKGKDVELRCDPISGHTALYWYRQSLGQGLEFLIYFQGNSAPDKSGLPSDRFSAERTGGSVSTLTIQRTQQEDSAVYLCASSGDRVLGETQYFGPGTRLLVL.

This clonotype has more than one count but fewer than ten. The rearrangement joins TRBV2 to TRBJ2-1; weak D call: TRBD2 (5 bases). The closer fit of TRBJ2-7 to the DNA end suggests the J call may be wrong. The CDR3 has 11 residues. Germline CDR1 reads SNHLY; CDR2 reads FYNNEI. CDR3 region: CASSGGEGQYF. The CDR3 DNA is TGTGCCAGCAGTGGGGGAGAGGGGCAGTACTTC.

The V call is TRBV27, the J call TRBJ2-7, with 14 bases aligning to TRBD2. CDR3 length: 16 amino acids. Losses at the gene ends were 5 bases for V and 4 bases for J; bases not matched to a gene: 7. Germline loops: CDR1 MNHEY, CDR2 SMNVEV (reference sequence). The CDR3 nucleotides read TGTGCCAGCAGTCGTCCGGGACTAGCGGGGGTATACGAGCAGTACTTC. Protein product: CASSRPGLAGVYEQYF.

This clonotype was detected only a few times. V and J are TRBV5-1 and TRBJ2-7; 10 nucleotides align to TRBD1. The CDR3 length is 14 residues. V shed 8 bases, J shed 2 bases, and the junction held 7 bases outside the gene matches. CDR1 and CDR2 from the germline V gene are SGHRS and YFSETQ. CDR3 nucleotide sequence: TGCGCCAGTGAACCGGGACAGGGGACCTACGAGCAGTACTTC. This encodes CASEPGQGTYEQYF.